The rows below give T cell receptor beta chains drawn from one sample of a study of T-cell reconstitution after alpha-beta-depleted transplantation in children. Each CDR3 protein is one row after TCRdb ran MiXCR on the PCR reads. The table records 400,000 to 500,000 distinct CDR3 sequences, 11% of them present only once. The sample in question was PBMCs from the stem cell graft donor, obtained from the stem cell graft. These TCRs come from a human donor who donated a stem cell graft to a child with acute myeloid leukemia. CDR3s include the opening cysteine and the closing phenylalanine or tryptophan. The D gene is left open where the match is weak. Size is omitted from some rows. Given values are once, few, many or a class for expanded clones.

d_call: .
j_call: TRBJ1-4
clone_size: .
v_call: TRBV12-3/TRBV12-4
cdr3_nt: TGTGCCAGCAGCATCGGGGGTTTGTCTGAAAAACTGTTTTTT
cdr3_aa: CASSIGGLSEKLFF

d_call: TRBD2
j_call: TRBJ2-7
clone_size: few
v_call: TRBV7-8
cdr3_nt: TGTGCCAGCAGTTTCGGGACTAGCGGGAGTTCCTACGAGCAGTACTTC
cdr3_aa: CASSFGTSGSSYEQYF

d_call: TRBD2
j_call: TRBJ2-3
clone_size: .
v_call: TRBV11-2
cdr3_nt: TGTGCCAGCAGCTTAGTGAATCGGGGACGGCGGGGGGACACAGATACGCAGTATTTT
cdr3_aa: CASSLVNRGRRGDTDTQYF

d_call: .
j_call: TRBJ1-2
clone_size: .
v_call: TRBV5-1
cdr3_nt: TGCGCCAGCAGCTTGGGCATCCAGGGTCACGGCTACACCTTC
cdr3_aa: CASSLGIQGHGYTF

d_call: TRBD1
j_call: TRBJ1-5
clone_size: .
v_call: TRBV12-3/TRBV12-4
cdr3_nt: TGTGCCAGCAGTCCGACAGGGGACGGTCAGCCCCAGCATTTT
cdr3_aa: CASSPTGDGQPQHF

d_call: TRBD2
j_call: TRBJ2-1
clone_size: few
v_call: TRBV12-3/TRBV12-4
cdr3_nt: TGTGCCAGCAGCCCTCTAGCGGGAGAGGGGGTCTTC
cdr3_aa: CASSPLAGEGVF

d_call: .
j_call: TRBJ2-2
clone_size: .
v_call: TRBV27
cdr3_nt: TGTGCCAGCCGGACAGTCCGGGACACCACACCCGGGGAGCTGTTTTTT
cdr3_aa: CASRTVRDTTPGELFF

d_call: .
j_call: TRBJ2-3
clone_size: many
v_call: TRBV7-9
cdr3_nt: TGTGCCAGCAGCTTAACGAAGGGACAAGATACGCAGTATTTT
cdr3_aa: CASSLTKGQDTQYF

d_call: TRBD1
j_call: TRBJ1-3
clone_size: .
v_call: TRBV12-3/TRBV12-4
cdr3_nt: TGTGCCAGCAGACGACAGGGAGTTGGAAACACCATATATTTT
cdr3_aa: CASRRQGVGNTIYF

d_call: .
j_call: TRBJ2-1
clone_size: many
v_call: TRBV12-3/TRBV12-4
cdr3_nt: TGTGCCAGCATCCGGGACACCTCCTACAATGAGCAGTTCTTC
cdr3_aa: CASIRDTSYNEQFF

d_call: TRBD2
j_call: TRBJ2-6
clone_size: few
v_call: TRBV7-8
cdr3_nt: TGTGCCAGCAGCTTTCGGGGGGGGAATGGGGCCAACGTCCTGACTTTC
cdr3_aa: CASSFRGGNGANVLTF

d_call: .
j_call: TRBJ2-3
clone_size: .
v_call: TRBV20-1
cdr3_nt: TGCAGTGCCTTGATTACTAGCACAGATACGCAGTATTTT
cdr3_aa: CSALITSTDTQYF

d_call: .
j_call: TRBJ2-5
clone_size: .
v_call: TRBV7-9
cdr3_nt: TGTGCCAGCAGACCCAAGTCGGGTCAGACCCAGTACTTC
cdr3_aa: CASRPKSGQTQYF

d_call: .
j_call: TRBJ2-2
clone_size: many
v_call: TRBV6-1
cdr3_nt: TGTGCCAGTCGTCAGGTTATCAACACCGGGGAGCTGTTTTTT
cdr3_aa: CASRQVINTGELFF

d_call: TRBD2
j_call: TRBJ2-3
clone_size: few
v_call: TRBV20-1
cdr3_nt: TGCAGTGCTACCCGGACTAGCGGGAGGGCCCCAGATACGCAGTATTTT
cdr3_aa: CSATRTSGRAPDTQYF

d_call: TRBD2
j_call: TRBJ2-3
clone_size: few
v_call: TRBV29-1
cdr3_nt: TGCAGCGTTGAAGGGCTAGCGGGTTTATCAGATACGCAGTATTTT
cdr3_aa: CSVEGLAGLSDTQYF

d_call: TRBD1
j_call: TRBJ2-3
clone_size: few
v_call: TRBV20-1
cdr3_nt: TGCAGTGCTAGAGATCGACAGGGAACGTCAGATACGCAGTATTTT
cdr3_aa: CSARDRQGTSDTQYF

d_call: .
j_call: TRBJ2-3
clone_size: few
v_call: TRBV2
cdr3_nt: TGTGCCAGCAGTGAACCTAGCGATCGCGGAGATACGCAGTATTTT
cdr3_aa: CASSEPSDRGDTQYF